A selection of T cell receptor beta chains follows, all from one sample in a study of blood T cells in healthy people across ages. TCRdb re-derived calls from the 5' RACE reads in MiXCR, one entry per CDR3 protein. The sample has 1,500,000 or so distinct CDR3 sequences, roughly 43% seen once; the top ten hold roughly 3.7%. The specimen sequenced was blood. The receptors come from a woman under 30 in good health. Each CDR3 is given with its conserved first and last residue. The D gene is left open where the match is weak. Some rows mark clone size as missing; the rest say once, few, many or name a class of expanded clone.

V	D	size	J	DNA	CDR3
TRBV7-2	.	.	TRBJ1-4	TGTGCCAGCAGCTTAGGCTCGATTAGGGAAAAACTGTTTTTT	CASSLGSIREKLFF
TRBV12-3/TRBV12-4	TRBD2	few	TRBJ2-7	TGTGCCAGCAGTAGAAGCGGGGAGCGGGGGGGTATCACCTACGAGCAGTACTTC	CASSRSGERGGITYEQYF
TRBV25-1	TRBD2	.	TRBJ2-7	TGTGCCAGCAGTGAAAGGGCCGAACTAGCGGGAGTGCCCAGCACCTACGAGCAGTACTTC	CASSERAELAGVPSTYEQYF
TRBV30	.	.	TRBJ2-5	TGTGCCTGGAGTCGGGGGGCTTATGAGCAGTACTTC	CAWSRGAYEQYF
TRBV5-1	.	.	TRBJ2-5	TGCGCCAGCAGCTTGGGGTTGAGTCAGCGGTCCGGAGAGACCCAGTACTTC	CASSLGLSQRSGETQYF
TRBV5-1	TRBD2	few	TRBJ2-4	TGCGCCAGCAGCGTAACGACTAGCGGGGGCCTTCTAGCCAAAAACATTCAGTACTTC	CASSVTTSGGLLAKNIQYF
TRBV5-6	TRBD2	many	TRBJ2-1	TGTGCCAGCAGCCGCTTAACCGGACTAGCGGGGGCTGATGAGCAGTTCTTC	CASSRLTGLAGADEQFF
TRBV11-2	TRBD2	few	TRBJ2-3	TGTGCCAGCAGCTTAGTCGGGGGGGCCGACGATACGCAGTATTTT	CASSLVGGADDTQYF
TRBV12-3/TRBV12-4	TRBD1	.	TRBJ1-1	TGTGCCAGCAGTTGGACAGGGATCCGTGAAGCTTTCTTT	CASSWTGIREAFF
TRBV4-3	TRBD2	.	TRBJ2-3	TGCGCCAGCAGCCAAGAAGGATCGGGAGGAGGTATCACAGATACGCAGTATTTT	CASSQEGSGGGITDTQYF
TRBV7-9	TRBD1	.	TRBJ2-5	TGTGCCAGCAGCCAACCCACAGGGGCTATGAACCAAGAGACCCAGTACTTC	CASSQPTGAMNQETQYF
TRBV5-1	TRBD2	few	TRBJ2-3	TGCGCCAGCAGTGTAGCGGGAGGGCCAACAGATACGCAGTATTTT	CASSVAGGPTDTQYF
TRBV4-1	.	.	TRBJ2-1	TGCGCCAGCAGCCAAGATGGGGATATGGAGAGGAATGAGCAGTTCTTC	CASSQDGDMERNEQFF
TRBV11-2	.	.	TRBJ1-2	TGTGCCAGCAGCTTTCTTGTGCAAGATGGCTACACCTTC	CASSFLVQDGYTF
TRBV29-1	TRBD1	many	TRBJ2-1	TGCTCCGCCGGGACAGGGGGAGCGGCAGGCTACAATGAGCAGTTCTTC	CSAGTGGAAGYNEQFF
TRBV4-1	TRBD2	once	TRBJ2-7	TGCGCCAGCAGCCTCAAAGCGGGAGCGCCTCTCGAGCAGTACTTC	CASSLKAGAPLEQYF
TRBV7-2	.	few	TRBJ2-3	TGTGCCAGCAGCTTAGTCGGAGAGTCAGATACGCAGTATTTT	CASSLVGESDTQYF
TRBV6-4	.	.	TRBJ2-3	TGTGCCAGCAGTGACTCTTATTTGGTCACAGATACGCAGTATTTT	CASSDSYLVTDTQYF
TRBV20-1	.	.	TRBJ1-2	TGCAGTGCTACCGACAGCTATGGCTACACCTTC	CSATDSYGYTF
TRBV4-3	.	.	TRBJ2-7	TGCGCCAGCGGCCAAGATAGGGGCACCAACTCCTACAATGAGCAGTACTTC	CASGQDRGTNSYNEQYF
TRBV5-1	.	.	TRBJ2-7	TGCGCCAGCAGCTTACCGGGACAAAAGAGCTCCTACAATGAGCAGTACTTC	CASSLPGQKSSYNEQYF
TRBV27	.	few	TRBJ1-2	TGTGCCAGCAGTAATTCACAGGGAGTTGGCTACACCTTC	CASSNSQGVGYTF
TRBV7-2	.	.	TRBJ2-5	TGTGCCAGCAGCGGACAGAACCAAGAGACCCAGTACTTC	CASSGQNQETQYF
TRBV7-8	.	.	TRBJ2-7	TGTGCCAGCACCATGGACTTGTCCTACGAGCAGTACTTC	CASTMDLSYEQYF
TRBV5-1	.	few	TRBJ2-2	TGCGCCAGCAGCTCTACTAGAAACACCGGGGAGCTGTTTTTT	CASSSTRNTGELFF
TRBV19	.	.	TRBJ2-7	TGTGCCAGTTCGCAGGGGAGCACCTACAATGAGCAGTACTTC	CASSQGSTYNEQYF
TRBV6-5	.	few	TRBJ2-2	TGTGCCACCGGGAAAGTCCCCGGGGAGCTGTTTTTT	CATGKVPGELFF
TRBV4-3	.	.	TRBJ1-1	TGCGCCAGCAGCCAAGAGATACTGAACACTGAAGCTTTCTTT	CASSQEILNTEAFF
TRBV12-3/TRBV12-4	TRBD1	few	TRBJ1-5	TGTGCCAGCAGTTTTTCCCCCGACAGGGGTAGAGGTAATCAGCCCCAGCATTTT	CASSFSPDRGRGNQPQHF
TRBV18	.	once	TRBJ1-1	TGTGCCAGCTCACGAGGGGGGGAGAACACTGAAGCTTTCTTT	CASSRGGENTEAFF
TRBV12-3/TRBV12-4	TRBD2	few	TRBJ2-3	TGTGCCAGCAGTTCCTTGTTACTAGCGGGAAGCACAGATACGCAGTATTTT	CASSSLLLAGSTDTQYF
TRBV7-2	TRBD2	few	TRBJ2-3	TGTGCCAGCAGCTTGGCTGTTGCGGGAGGGGCAGATACGCAGTATTTT	CASSLAVAGGADTQYF
TRBV5-1	.	.	TRBJ2-4	TGCGCCAGCACCCCTGGAGGGGCCTTCTACAAGCAGTACTTC	CASTPGGAFYKQYF
TRBV6-2/TRBV6-3	TRBD2	few	TRBJ2-7	TGTGCCAGCAGTTACCCCTGGACTAGCGGGAGAGTGGGTCATCGCTACGAGCAGTACTTC	CASSYPWTSGRVGHRYEQYF
TRBV3-1	.	.	TRBJ1-2	TGTGCCAGCAGCCAAGGTCTGCTTAACTATGGCTACACCTTC	CASSQGLLNYGYTF
TRBV7-7	.	.	TRBJ2-5	TGTGCCAGCAGCGAGGAGGTCCCAGAGACCCAGTACTTC	CASSEEVPETQYF
TRBV2	.	.	TRBJ1-6	TGTGCCAGCATTGGTGGAACAACATTACTTTCACCCCTCCACTTT	CASIGGTTLLSPLHF
TRBV9	.	many	TRBJ2-5	TGTGCCAGCAGCGTGGGACTTCAAGAGACCCAGTACTTC	CASSVGLQETQYF
TRBV4-3	.	.	TRBJ2-3	TGCGCCAGTAGCCAGGGACAGGCGACTAGCACAGATACGGAGTATTTT	CASSQGQATSTDTEYF
TRBV30	.	.	TRBJ2-3	TGTGCCTGGACCGACAGCACAGATACGCAGTATTTT	CAWTDSTDTQYF
TRBV20-1	TRBD1	.	TRBJ2-1	TGCAGTGCTAGAGAGGTCAGGGGGTCCTACAATGAGCAGTTCTTC	CSAREVRGSYNEQFF
TRBV20-1	TRBD1	few	TRBJ1-4	TGCAGTGCAAGGGACAGGGAGTTTGGGAGTTATTTAGAAAAACTGTTTTTT	CSARDREFGSYLEKLFF
TRBV7-9	.	few	TRBJ1-2	TGTGCCAGCAGCTTAGCCGGGATGGGCTATGGCTACACCTTC	CASSLAGMGYGYTF
TRBV20-1	.	many	TRBJ2-7	TGCAGTGTGGGGGCTTACGAGCAGTACTTC	CSVGAYEQYF
TRBV20-1	.	few	TRBJ1-2	TGCAGTGCTAGAGATCGGCCGAGGGGGGGCTATGGCTACACCTTC	CSARDRPRGGYGYTF
TRBV4-1	TRBD2	.	TRBJ2-1	TGCGCCAGCAGCCAGGGGGTGATAGCGGGTCCTAAGGATGAGCAGTTCTTC	CASSQGVIAGPKDEQFF
TRBV4-3	.	.	TRBJ2-1	TGCGCCAGCAGCCAAGAAAAGACAAATGAGCAGTTCTTC	CASSQEKTNEQFF
TRBV6-2/TRBV6-3	TRBD1	.	TRBJ1-1	TGTGCCAGCAGCCCTGGGACAGCATTTGAAGCTTTCTTT	CASSPGTAFEAFF
TRBV7-9	TRBD2	few	TRBJ2-7	TGTGCCAGCAGCTCCACACTAGCGTTGTCCCCCTACGAGCAGTACTTC	CASSSTLALSPYEQYF